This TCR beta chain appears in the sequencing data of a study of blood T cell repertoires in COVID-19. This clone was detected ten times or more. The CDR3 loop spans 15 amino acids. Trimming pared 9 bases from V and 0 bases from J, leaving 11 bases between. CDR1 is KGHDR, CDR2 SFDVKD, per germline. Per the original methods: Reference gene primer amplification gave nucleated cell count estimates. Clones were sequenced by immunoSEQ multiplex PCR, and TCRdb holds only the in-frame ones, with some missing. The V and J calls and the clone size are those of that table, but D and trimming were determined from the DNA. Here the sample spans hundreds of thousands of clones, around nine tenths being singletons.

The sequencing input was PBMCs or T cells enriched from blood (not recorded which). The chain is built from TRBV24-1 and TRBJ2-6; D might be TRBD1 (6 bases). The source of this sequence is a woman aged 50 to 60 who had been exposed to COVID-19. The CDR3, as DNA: TGTGCCACCGGGACACTGAGCTCTGGGGCCAACGTCCTGACTTTC. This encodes CATGTLSSGANVLTF.